This T cell receptor beta chain was captured by sequencing in a study of T cells in Graves' hyperthyroidism and ophthalmopathy. Whole-study findings and limits: Ophthalmopathy was distinguished from stable hyperthyroidism by 13 V-J signatures.

Worth noting for this clonotype: The antigen remains unidentified.

Regions amplified from RNA transcripts were the TCR beta CDR3 regions. During a first-round RT-PCR of the TCR CDR3, the HTBI primer set was used. TCRdb re-called the multiplex PCR reads with MiXCR, one entry per CDR3 protein. The sample includes approximately 400,000 distinct CDR3 sequences, around 15% of them seen just once. The source of the PBMCs was 10 ml of fresh peripheral blood. Germline loops: CDR1 LNHNV, CDR2 YYDKDF (reference sequence). V shed 3 bases and J shed 7 bases, with 12 bases lying between them. This CDR3 has 13 amino acids. The TCR originated in a man aged 50-59 years with Graves' ophthalmopathy. The chain links TRBV15 to TRBJ1-2; a weak D match, TRBD1 (5 bases). Sequenced: blood. The CDR3 nucleotides read TGTGCCACCAGCAGGGGGGGAGGGTTTGGCTACACCTTC. It specifies CATSRGGGFGYTF.